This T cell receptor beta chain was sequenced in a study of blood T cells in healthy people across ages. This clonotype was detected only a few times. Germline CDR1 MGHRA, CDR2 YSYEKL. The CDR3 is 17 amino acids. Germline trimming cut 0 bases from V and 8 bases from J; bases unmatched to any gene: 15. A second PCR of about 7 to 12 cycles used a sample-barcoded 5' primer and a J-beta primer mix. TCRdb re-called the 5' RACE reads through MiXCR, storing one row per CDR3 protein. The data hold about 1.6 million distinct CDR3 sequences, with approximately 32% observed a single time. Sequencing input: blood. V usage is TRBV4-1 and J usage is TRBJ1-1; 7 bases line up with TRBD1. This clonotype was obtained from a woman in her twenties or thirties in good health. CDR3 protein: CASSQDPGTAAWGEAFF. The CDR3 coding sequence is TGCGCCAGCAGCCAAGATCCCGGGACAGCGGCTTGGGGGGAAGCTTTCTTT.